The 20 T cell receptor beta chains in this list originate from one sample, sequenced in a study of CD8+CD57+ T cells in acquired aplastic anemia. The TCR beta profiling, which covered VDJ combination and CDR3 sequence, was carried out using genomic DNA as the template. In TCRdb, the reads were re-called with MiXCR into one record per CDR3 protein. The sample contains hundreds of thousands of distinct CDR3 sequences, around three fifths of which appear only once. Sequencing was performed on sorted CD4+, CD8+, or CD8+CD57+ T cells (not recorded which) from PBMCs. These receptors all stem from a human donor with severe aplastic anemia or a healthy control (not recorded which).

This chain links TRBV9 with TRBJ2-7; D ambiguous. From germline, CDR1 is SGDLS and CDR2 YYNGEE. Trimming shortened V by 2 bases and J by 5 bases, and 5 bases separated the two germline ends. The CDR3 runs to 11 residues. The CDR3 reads CASSVENEQYF. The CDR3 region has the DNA TGTGCCAGCAGCGTTGAGAACGAGCAGTACTTC.

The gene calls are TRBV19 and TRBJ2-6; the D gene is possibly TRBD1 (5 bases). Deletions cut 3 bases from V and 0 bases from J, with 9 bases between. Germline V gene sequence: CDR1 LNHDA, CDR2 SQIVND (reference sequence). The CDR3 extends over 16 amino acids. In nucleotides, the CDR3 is TGTGCCAGTAGTATTCAGCAGGGCTCTGGGGCCAACGTCCTGACTTTC. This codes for CASSIQQGSGANVLTF.

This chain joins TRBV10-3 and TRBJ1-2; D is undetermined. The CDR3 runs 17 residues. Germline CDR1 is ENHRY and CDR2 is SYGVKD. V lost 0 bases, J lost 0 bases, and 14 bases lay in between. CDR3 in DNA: TGTGCCATCAGTGAGTCGATGGACGGCCCCTCTAACTATGGCTACACCTTC. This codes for CAISESMDGPSNYGYTF.

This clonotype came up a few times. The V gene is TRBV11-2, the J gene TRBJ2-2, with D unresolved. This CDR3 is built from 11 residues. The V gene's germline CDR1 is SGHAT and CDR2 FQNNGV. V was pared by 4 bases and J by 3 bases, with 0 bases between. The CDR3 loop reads CASSYTGELFF. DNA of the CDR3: TGTGCCAGCAGCTACACCGGGGAGCTGTTTTTT.

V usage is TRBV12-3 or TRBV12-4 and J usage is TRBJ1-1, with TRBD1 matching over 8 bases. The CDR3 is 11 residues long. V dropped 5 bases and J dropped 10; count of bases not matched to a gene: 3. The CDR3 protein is CASSGQGTAFF. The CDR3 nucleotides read TGTGCCAGCAGTGGACAGGGTACAGCTTTCTTT.

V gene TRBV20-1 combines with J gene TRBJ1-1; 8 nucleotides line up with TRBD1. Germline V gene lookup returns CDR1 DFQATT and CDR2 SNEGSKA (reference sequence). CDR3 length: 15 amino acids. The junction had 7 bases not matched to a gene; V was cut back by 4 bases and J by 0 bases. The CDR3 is CSAKTGDRLNTEAFF. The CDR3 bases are TGCAGTGCTAAGACAGGGGATCGTTTGAACACTGAAGCTTTCTTT.

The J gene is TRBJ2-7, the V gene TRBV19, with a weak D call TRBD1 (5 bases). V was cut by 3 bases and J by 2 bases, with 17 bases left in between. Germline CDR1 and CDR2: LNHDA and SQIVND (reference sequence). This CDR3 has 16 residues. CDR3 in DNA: TGTGCCAGTAGTATTAGCACAGGAGCCAGCACCTACGAGCAGTACTTC. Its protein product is CASSISTGASTYEQYF.

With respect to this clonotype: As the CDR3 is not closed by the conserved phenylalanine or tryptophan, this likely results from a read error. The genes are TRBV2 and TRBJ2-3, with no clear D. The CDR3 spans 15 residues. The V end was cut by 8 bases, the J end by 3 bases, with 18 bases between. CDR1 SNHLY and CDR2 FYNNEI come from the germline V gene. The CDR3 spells CASLSDGPLTDTQYL. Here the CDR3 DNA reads TGTGCCAGCCTTTCGGACGGTCCCTTGACAGATACGCAGTATCTT.

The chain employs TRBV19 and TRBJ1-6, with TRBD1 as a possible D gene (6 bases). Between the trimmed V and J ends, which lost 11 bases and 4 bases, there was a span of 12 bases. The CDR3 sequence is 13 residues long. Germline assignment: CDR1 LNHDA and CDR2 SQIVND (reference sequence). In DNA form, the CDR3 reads TGTGCCTCAGGGGCAGATTATAATTCACCCCTCCACTTT. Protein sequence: CASGADYNSPLHF.

The CDR3 loop reads CASSLLAGEDTQYF. DNA of the CDR3: TGTGCCAGCAGCTTGTTGGCAGGGGAGGACACGCAGTATTTT. The chain couples TRBV7-9 to TRBJ2-3, with D perhaps assigned TRBD1 or TRBD2 (6 bases each). The CDR3 runs 14 residues. V was trimmed by 3 bases and J by 9 bases, leaving 16 bases between them. Germline lookup yields CDR1 SEHNR and CDR2 FQNEAQ (reference sequence).

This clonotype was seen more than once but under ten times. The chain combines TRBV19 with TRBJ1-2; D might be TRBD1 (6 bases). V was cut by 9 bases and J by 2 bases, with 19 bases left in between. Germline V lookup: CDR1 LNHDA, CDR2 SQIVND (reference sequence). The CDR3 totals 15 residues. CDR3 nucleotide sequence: TGTGCCAGCAGCGCGCAAGGGGACACCAACTATGGCTACACCTTC. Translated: CASSAQGDTNYGYTF. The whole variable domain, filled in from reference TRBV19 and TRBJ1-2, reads DGGITQSPKYLFRKEGQNVTLSCEQNLNHDAMYWYRQDPGQGLRLIYYSQIVNDFQKGDIAEGYSVSREKKESFPLTVTSAQKNPTAFYLCASSAQGDTNYGYTFGSGTRLTVV.

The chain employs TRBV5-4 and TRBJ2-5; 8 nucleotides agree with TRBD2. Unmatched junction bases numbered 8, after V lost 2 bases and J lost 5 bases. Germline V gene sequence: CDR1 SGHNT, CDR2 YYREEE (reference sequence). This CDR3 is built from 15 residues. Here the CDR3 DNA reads TGTGCCAGCAGCTTCGGGGGGGATGTGAGGGAGACCCAGTACTTC. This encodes CASSFGGDVRETQYF.

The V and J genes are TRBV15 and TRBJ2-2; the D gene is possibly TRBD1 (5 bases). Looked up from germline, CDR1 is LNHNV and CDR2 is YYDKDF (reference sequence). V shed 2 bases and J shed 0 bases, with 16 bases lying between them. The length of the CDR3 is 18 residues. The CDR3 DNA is TGTGCCACCAGCAGAAGACCCCAGGGCTGTGCGAACACCGGGGAGCTGTTTTTT. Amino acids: CATSRRPQGCANTGELFF.

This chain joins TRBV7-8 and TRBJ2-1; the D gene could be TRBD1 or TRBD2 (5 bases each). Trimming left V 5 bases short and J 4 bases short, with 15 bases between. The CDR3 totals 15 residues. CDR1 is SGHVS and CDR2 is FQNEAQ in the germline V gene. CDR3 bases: TGTGCCAGCAGCGCCCAAGGGGAGCGGTACAATGAGCAGTTCTTC. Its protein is CASSAQGERYNEQFF. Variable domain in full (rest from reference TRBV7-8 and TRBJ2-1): GAGVSQSPRYKVAKRGQDVALRCDPISGHVSLFWYQQALGQGPEFLTYFQNEAQLDKSGLPSDRFFAERPEGSVSTLKIQRTQQEDSAVYLCASSAQGERYNEQFFGPGTRLTVL.

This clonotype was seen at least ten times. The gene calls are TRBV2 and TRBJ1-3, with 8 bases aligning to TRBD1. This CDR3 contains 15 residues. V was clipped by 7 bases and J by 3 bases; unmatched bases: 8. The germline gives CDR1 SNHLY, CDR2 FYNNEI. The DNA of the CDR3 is TGTGCCAGCACAGGACAGGGCGCAGGTGGAAACACCATATATTTT. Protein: CASTGQGAGGNTIYF. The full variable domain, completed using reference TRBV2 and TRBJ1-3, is EPEVTQTPSHQVTQMGQEVILRCVPISNHLYFYWYRQILGQKVEFLVSFYNNEISEKSEIFDDQFSVERPDGSNFTLKIRSTKLEDSAMYFCASTGQGAGGNTIYFGEGSWLTVV.

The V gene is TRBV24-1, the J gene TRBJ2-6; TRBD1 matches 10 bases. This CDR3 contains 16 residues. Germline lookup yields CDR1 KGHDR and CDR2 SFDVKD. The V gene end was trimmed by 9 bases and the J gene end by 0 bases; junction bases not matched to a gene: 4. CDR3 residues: CATVRDRGSGANVLTF. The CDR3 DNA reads TGTGCCACCGTCCGGGACAGGGGCTCTGGGGCCAACGTCCTGACTTTC.

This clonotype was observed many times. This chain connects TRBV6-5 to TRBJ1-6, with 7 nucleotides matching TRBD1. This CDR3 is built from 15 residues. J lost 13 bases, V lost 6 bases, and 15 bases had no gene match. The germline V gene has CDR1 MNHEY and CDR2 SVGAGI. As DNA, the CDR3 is TGTGCCAGCAGGGATATTGGGACAGCCCCCGGGCCCCTCCACTTT. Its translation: CASRDIGTAPGPLHF.

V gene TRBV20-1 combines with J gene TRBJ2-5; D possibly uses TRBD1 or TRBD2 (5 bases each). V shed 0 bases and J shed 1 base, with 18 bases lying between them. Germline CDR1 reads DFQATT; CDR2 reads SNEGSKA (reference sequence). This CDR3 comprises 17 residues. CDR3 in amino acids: CSARDHRRQLGQETQYF. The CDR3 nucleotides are TGCAGTGCTAGAGATCACAGGAGGCAGTTAGGCCAAGAGACCCAGTACTTC.

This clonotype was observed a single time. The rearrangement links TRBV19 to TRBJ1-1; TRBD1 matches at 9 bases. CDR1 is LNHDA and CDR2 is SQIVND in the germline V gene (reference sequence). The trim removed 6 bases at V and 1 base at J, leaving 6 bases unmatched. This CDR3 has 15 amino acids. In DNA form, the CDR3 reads TGTGCCAGTAGCACCCGGACAGGGGCGAACACTGAAGCTTTCTTT. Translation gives CASSTRTGANTEAFF.

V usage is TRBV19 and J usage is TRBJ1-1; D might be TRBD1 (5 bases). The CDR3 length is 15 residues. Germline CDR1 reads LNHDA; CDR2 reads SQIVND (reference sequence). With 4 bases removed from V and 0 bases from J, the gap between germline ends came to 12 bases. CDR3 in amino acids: CASSTPGQLNTEAFF. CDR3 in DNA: TGTGCCAGTAGTACCCCCGGACAATTGAACACTGAAGCTTTCTTT.